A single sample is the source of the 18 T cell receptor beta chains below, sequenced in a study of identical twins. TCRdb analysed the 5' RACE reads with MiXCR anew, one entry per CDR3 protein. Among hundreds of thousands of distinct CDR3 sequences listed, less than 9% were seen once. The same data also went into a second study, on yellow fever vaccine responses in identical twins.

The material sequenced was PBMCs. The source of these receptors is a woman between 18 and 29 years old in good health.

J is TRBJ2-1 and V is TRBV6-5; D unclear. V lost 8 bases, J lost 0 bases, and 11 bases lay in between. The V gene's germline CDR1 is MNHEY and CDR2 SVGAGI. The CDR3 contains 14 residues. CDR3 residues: CASCLGSSYNEQFF. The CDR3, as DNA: TGTGCCAGCTGTTTGGGCAGCTCCTACAATGAGCAGTTCTTC.

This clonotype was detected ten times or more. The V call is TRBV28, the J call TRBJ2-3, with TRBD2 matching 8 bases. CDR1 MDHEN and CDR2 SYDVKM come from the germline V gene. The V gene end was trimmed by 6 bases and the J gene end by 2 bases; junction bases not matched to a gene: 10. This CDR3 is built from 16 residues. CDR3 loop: CASSFSGSGSTDTQYF. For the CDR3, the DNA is TGTGCCAGCAGCTTCAGCGGGAGCGGGTCCACAGATACGCAGTATTTT.

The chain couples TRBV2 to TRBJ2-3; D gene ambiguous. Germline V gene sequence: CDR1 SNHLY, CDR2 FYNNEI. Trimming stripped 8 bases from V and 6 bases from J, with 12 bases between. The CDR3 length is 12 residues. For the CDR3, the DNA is TGTGCCAGCCGAAGTGATGGGGATACGCAGTATTTT. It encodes CASRSDGDTQYF.

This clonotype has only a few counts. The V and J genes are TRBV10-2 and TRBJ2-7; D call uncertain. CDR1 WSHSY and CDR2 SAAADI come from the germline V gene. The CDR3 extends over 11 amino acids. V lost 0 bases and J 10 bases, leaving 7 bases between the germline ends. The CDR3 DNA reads TGCGCCAGCAGTGAGTCGGTGGAACAGTACGTC. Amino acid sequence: CASSESVEQYV.

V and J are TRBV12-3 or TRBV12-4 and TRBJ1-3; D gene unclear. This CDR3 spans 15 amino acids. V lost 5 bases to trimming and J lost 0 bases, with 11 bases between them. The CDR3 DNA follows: TGTGCCAGCAGTCCCGACGGAAACTCTGGAAACACCATATATTTT. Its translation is CASSPDGNSGNTIYF.

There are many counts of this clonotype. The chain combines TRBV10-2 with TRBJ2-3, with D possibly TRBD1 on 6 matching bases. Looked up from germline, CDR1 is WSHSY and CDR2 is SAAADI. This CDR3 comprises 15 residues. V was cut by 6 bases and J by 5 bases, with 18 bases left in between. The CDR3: CASRGLTIRGDTQYF. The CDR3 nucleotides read TGCGCCAGCAGGGGTTTGACTATCAGGGGAGATACGCAGTATTTT.

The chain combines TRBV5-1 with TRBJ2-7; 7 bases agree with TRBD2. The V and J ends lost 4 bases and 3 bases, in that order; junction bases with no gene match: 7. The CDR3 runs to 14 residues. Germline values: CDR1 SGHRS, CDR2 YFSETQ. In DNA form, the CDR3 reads TGCGCCAGCAGCGGCGGACTAGTGAGCTACGAGCAGTACTTC. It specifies CASSGGLVSYEQYF.

CDR3: CASSYDRPPVDTEAFF. In DNA, the CDR3 is TGTGCCAGCAGCTACGACAGGCCTCCGGTGGACACTGAAGCTTTCTTT. The genes are TRBV7-9 and TRBJ1-1; TRBD1 is a possible D gene (6 bases). V was clipped by 4 bases and J by 3 bases, with 18 bases between them. The CDR3 totals 16 residues. The V gene's germline CDR1 is SEHNR and CDR2 FQNEAQ (reference sequence). Based on the CDR3 plus reference TRBV7-9 and TRBJ1-1, the full variable domain is DTGVSQNPRHKITKRGQNVTFRCDPISEHNRLYWYRQTLGQGPEFLTYFQNEAQLEKSRLLSDRFSAERPKGSFSTLEIQRTEQGDSAMYLCASSYDRPPVDTEAFFGQGTRLTVV.

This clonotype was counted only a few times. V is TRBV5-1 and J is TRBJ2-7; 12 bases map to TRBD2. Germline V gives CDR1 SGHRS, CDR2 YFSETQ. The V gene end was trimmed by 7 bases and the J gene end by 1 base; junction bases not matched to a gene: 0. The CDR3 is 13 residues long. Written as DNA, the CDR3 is TGCGCCAGCGGACTAGCGGGGTCCTACGAGCAGTACTTC. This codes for CASGLAGSYEQYF.

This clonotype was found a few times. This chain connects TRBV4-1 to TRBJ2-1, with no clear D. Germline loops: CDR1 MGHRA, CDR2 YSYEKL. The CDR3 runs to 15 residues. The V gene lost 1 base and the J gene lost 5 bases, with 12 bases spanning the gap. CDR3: CASSQGPHPNNEQFF. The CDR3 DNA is TGCGCCAGCAGCCAAGGCCCTCATCCCAACAATGAGCAGTTCTTC.

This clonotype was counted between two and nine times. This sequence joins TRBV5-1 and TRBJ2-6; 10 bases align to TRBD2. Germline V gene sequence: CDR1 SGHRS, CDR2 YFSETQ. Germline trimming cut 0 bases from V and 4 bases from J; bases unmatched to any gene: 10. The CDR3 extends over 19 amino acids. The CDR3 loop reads CASSLASGSISRGANVLTF. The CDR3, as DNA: TGCGCCAGCAGCTTGGCTAGCGGGAGTATTTCGAGAGGGGCCAACGTCCTGACTTTC.

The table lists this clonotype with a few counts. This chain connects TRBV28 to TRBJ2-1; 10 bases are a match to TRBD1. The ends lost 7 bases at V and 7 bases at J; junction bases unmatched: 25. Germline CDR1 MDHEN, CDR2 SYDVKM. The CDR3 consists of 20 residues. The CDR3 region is CASIPGQGYNSREGFNEQFF. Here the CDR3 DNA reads TGTGCCAGCATTCCGGGACAGGGGTATAATAGTAGGGAGGGGTTTAATGAGCAGTTCTTC.

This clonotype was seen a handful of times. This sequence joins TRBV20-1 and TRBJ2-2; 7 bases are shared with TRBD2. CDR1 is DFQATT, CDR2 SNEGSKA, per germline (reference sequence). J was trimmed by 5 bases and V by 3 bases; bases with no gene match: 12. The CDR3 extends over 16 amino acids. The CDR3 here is CSASEWAGVRTGELFF. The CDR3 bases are TGCAGTGCTAGTGAGTGGGCGGGAGTAAGGACCGGGGAGCTGTTTTTT.

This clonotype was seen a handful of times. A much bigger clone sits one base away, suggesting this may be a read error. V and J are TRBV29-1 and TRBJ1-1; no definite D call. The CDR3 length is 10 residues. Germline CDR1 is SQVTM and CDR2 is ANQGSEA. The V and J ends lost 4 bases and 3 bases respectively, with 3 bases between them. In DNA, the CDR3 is TGCAGCGTTGGGGACACTGAAGCTTTCTTT. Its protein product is CSVGDTEAFF.

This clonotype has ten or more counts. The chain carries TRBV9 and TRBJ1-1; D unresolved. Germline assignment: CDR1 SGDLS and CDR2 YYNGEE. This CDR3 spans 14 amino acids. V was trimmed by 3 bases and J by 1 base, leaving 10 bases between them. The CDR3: CASSGDTPNTEAFF. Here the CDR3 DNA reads TGTGCCAGCAGCGGAGATACACCGAACACTGAAGCTTTCTTT.

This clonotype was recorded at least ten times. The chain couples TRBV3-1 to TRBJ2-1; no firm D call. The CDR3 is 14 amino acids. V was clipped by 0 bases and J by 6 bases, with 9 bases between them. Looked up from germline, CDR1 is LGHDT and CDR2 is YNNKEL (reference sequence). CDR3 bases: TGTGCCAGCAGCCAAGATGTGGGTGCCAATGAGCAGTTCTTC. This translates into CASSQDVGANEQFF.

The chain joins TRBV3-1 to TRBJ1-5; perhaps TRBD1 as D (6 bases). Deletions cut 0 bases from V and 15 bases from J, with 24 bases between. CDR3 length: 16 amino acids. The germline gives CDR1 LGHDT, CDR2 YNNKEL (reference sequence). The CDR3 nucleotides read TGTGCCAGCAGCCAAGAATATGCGCAGGGGTGCAGGTTCCGGCATTTT. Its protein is CASSQEYAQGCRFRHF.

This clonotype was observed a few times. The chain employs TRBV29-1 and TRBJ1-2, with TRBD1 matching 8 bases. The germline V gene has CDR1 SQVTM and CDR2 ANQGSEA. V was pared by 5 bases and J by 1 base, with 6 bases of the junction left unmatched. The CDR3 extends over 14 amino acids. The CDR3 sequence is CSVFQGAVNYGYTF. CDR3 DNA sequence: TGCAGCGTTTTTCAGGGGGCGGTTAACTATGGCTACACCTTC. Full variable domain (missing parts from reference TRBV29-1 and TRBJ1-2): SAVISQKPSRDICQRGTSLTIQCQVDSQVTMMFWYRQQPGQSLTLIATANQGSEATYESGFVIDKFPISRPNLTFSTLTVSNMSPEDSSIYLCSVFQGAVNYGYTFGSGTRLTVV.